The sequence of this T cell receptor (beta chain) was determined in a study of human T cells and chemical hapten exposure. Study observations and caveats: TCRs at a frequency above 1 in 1000 stayed unchanged with DPC sensitization.

Library preparation tagged each individual cDNA molecule with a unique molecular identifier. The authors' processing: Samples ranged from roughly 23,224 to 700,000 TCRs, with a median of roughly 95,000. TCRdb re-analysed the RACE reads in MiXCR, keeping a single row per CDR3 protein. It is TCRdb's table, rather than the study itself, that gives the V and J calls and clone size. The sample has some 89,000 distinct CDR3 sequences; roughly a tenth are singletons. Only a few counts were recorded for this clonotype. Its antigen is as yet unknown. Documented time point: patch test 2, 6 weeks after DPC sensitization. As to treatment: therapeutic diphenylcyclopropenone sensitization with weekly scalp DPC. V was clipped by 1 base and J by 4 bases, with 16 bases between them. The CDR3 extends over 16 amino acids. Per germline, CDR1 KGHSH and CDR2 LQKENI.

The V gene is TRBV18, the J gene TRBJ1-1, with a tentative D call TRBD1 (5 bases). The sequences come from whole blood, collected in connection with sensitization to the hapten diphenylcyclopropenone (DPC). This TCR came from a woman aged 25 to 39 with alopecia areata. Some clones in this sample may be carry-over from other donors' samples. CDR3 sequence (DNA): TGTGCCAGCTCACCACTTTCTGCCGGGGGAGGCACTGAAGCTTTCTTT. It specifies CASSPLSAGGGTEAFF.